This T cell receptor beta chain was documented in a study of cytomegalovirus exposure and HLA in healthy donors. Trimming at V came to 10 bases and at J to 2 bases, leaving 10 bases not matched to a gene. The CDR3 is 15 amino acids. CDR1 is LNHDA and CDR2 is SQIVND in the germline V gene (reference sequence). On this clone: The antigen remains unidentified.

Notes on the study in general: Trimming of TCR beta V- and J-genes showed a link, identified in a later analysis, to a missense DCLRE1C variant. Donor immune exposure was known only as CMV serostatus. Through in vitro validation, three CMV-associated chains were shown to be specific for CMV antigens. A later analysis found TCR association rates differed by HLA locus, highest for DRB1 and lowest for HLA-C.

This PCR relied on a set of 60 Vbeta primers and 13 Jbeta primers. Libraries were prepared by immunoSEQ multiplex PCR; TCRdb keeps only in-frame clonotypes and omits some of them. The sample records 90,000 to 120,000 clones, around four fifths being singletons. Sequencing was carried out using PBMCs. The chain links TRBV19 to TRBJ2-1; 8 bases match TRBD2. This TCR came from a woman aged 40 to 50 in good health and CMV-seronegative. CDR3 region: CATAVAGGAYNEQFF. CDR3 nucleotide sequence: TGTGCCACAGCGGTGGCGGGAGGAGCCTACAATGAGCAGTTCTTC.